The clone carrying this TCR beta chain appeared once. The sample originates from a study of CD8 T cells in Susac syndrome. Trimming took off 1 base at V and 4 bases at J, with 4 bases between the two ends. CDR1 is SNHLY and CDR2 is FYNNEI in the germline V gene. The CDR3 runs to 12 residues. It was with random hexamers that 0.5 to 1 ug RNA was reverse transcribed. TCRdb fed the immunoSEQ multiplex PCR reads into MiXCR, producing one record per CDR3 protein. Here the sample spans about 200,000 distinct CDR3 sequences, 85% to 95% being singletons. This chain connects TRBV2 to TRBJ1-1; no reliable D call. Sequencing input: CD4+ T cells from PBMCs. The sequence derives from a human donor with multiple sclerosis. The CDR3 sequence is CASSEGITEAFF. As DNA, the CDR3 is TGTGCCAGCAGTGAAGGGATCACTGAAGCTTTCTTT.